The rows below give T cell receptor beta chains drawn from one sample of a study of cytomegalovirus exposure and HLA in healthy donors. Data came from immunoSEQ multiplex PCR; TCRdb stores just in-frame clones and leaves some out. The sample records 180,000 or so clones, about 72% being singletons. The sequenced sample consisted of PBMCs. These receptor sequences come from a human donor in good health. Both conserved end residues are part of each CDR3. Each record gives: V gene, J gene, clone size, D gene, CDR3 protein, CDR3 DNA. The D gene is left open where the match is weak. Clone sizes are given selectively: once, few, many, or a class where the clone is expanded.

v_gene: TRBV14; j_gene: TRBJ1-2; abundance: .; d_gene: .; CDR3aa: CASSREDRAKDYGYTF; CDR3nt: TGTGCCAGCAGTCGAGAGGACAGAGCAAAGGACTATGGCTACACCTTC
v_gene: TRBV19; j_gene: TRBJ1-2; abundance: .; d_gene: TRBD1; CDR3aa: CASSITPSGGYYGYTF; CDR3nt: TGTGCCAGTAGTATTACCCCGTCAGGGGGCTACTATGGCTACACCTTC
v_gene: TRBV6-1; j_gene: TRBJ1-5; abundance: .; d_gene: .; CDR3aa: CASSEARDFQPQHF; CDR3nt: TGTGCCAGCAGTGAAGCCCGGGACTTTCAGCCCCAGCATTTT
v_gene: TRBV11-3; j_gene: TRBJ2-1; abundance: once; d_gene: .; CDR3aa: CASSLTRVDNEQFF; CDR3nt: TGTGCCAGCAGCTTAACCAGGGTCGACAATGAGCAGTTCTTC
v_gene: TRBV15; j_gene: TRBJ2-4; abundance: once; d_gene: .; CDR3aa: CATSNPPPIAKNIQYF; CDR3nt: TGTGCCACCAGCAACCCGCCCCCTATAGCCAAAAACATTCAGTACTTC
v_gene: TRBV2; j_gene: TRBJ1-2; abundance: few; d_gene: .; CDR3aa: CASRETRTVNYGYTF; CDR3nt: TGTGCCAGCAGGGAAACTCGGACAGTCAACTATGGCTACACCTTC
v_gene: TRBV6-6; j_gene: TRBJ1-5; abundance: .; d_gene: .; CDR3aa: CASSYLQGGRPQHF; CDR3nt: TGTGCCAGCAGTTACTTACAGGGCGGGCGGCCCCAGCATTTT
v_gene: TRBV5-1; j_gene: TRBJ2-5; abundance: once; d_gene: TRBD2; CDR3aa: CASSLAGGGETQYF; CDR3nt: TGCGCCAGCAGCTTGGCGGGGGGGGGAGAGACCCAGTACTTC
v_gene: TRBV7-2; j_gene: TRBJ1-5; abundance: .; d_gene: .; CDR3aa: CASSLGIGANQPQHF; CDR3nt: TGTGCCAGCAGCTTAGGAATAGGGGCAAATCAGCCCCAGCATTTT
v_gene: TRBV7-2; j_gene: TRBJ1-5; abundance: .; d_gene: TRBD1; CDR3aa: CASRARGPGNQPQHF; CDR3nt: TGTGCCAGCAGAGCCAGGGGGCCAGGCAATCAGCCCCAGCATTTT
v_gene: TRBV18; j_gene: TRBJ2-3; abundance: .; d_gene: .; CDR3aa: CASSLRTDTQYF; CDR3nt: TGTGCCAGCTCACTTCGGACAGATACGCAGTATTTT
v_gene: TRBV5-1; j_gene: TRBJ2-4; abundance: .; d_gene: .; CDR3aa: CASSLSGVGDIQYF; CDR3nt: TGCGCCAGCAGCTTGTCAGGGGTGGGGGACATTCAGTACTTC
v_gene: TRBV20-1; j_gene: TRBJ2-7; abundance: .; d_gene: .; CDR3aa: CSAGSSYEQYF; CDR3nt: TGCAGTGCGGGGAGCTCCTACGAGCAGTACTTC
v_gene: TRBV4-1; j_gene: TRBJ1-1; abundance: few; d_gene: TRBD1; CDR3aa: CASSPQTGAEAFF; CDR3nt: TGCGCCAGCAGCCCCCAGACAGGGGCTGAAGCTTTCTTT
v_gene: TRBV4-3; j_gene: TRBJ2-7; abundance: once; d_gene: TRBD1; CDR3aa: CASSQEITRQGAGKGDEQYF; CDR3nt: TGCGCCAGCAGCCAAGAAATCACGAGACAGGGGGCAGGCAAGGGAGACGAGCAGTACTTC
v_gene: TRBV9; j_gene: TRBJ2-2; abundance: few; d_gene: .; CDR3aa: CASSVADLANTGELFF; CDR3nt: TGTGCCAGCAGCGTAGCTGACCTAGCCAACACCGGGGAGCTGTTTTTT
v_gene: TRBV14; j_gene: TRBJ1-3; abundance: .; d_gene: .; CDR3aa: CASSRPTGFENTIYF; CDR3nt: TGTGCCAGCAGCCGGCCCACAGGGTTTGAAAACACCATATATTTT
v_gene: TRBV9; j_gene: TRBJ1-1; abundance: .; d_gene: .; CDR3aa: CASSVDGRRPGGTEAFF; CDR3nt: TGTGCCAGCAGCGTAGATGGTAGACGTCCCGGCGGGACTGAAGCTTTCTTT
v_gene: TRBV2; j_gene: TRBJ1-2; abundance: .; d_gene: TRBD1; CDR3aa: CASGDSNYGYTF; CDR3nt: TGTGCCAGCGGGGACAGTAACTATGGCTACACCTTC
v_gene: TRBV30; j_gene: TRBJ1-1; abundance: .; d_gene: TRBD1; CDR3aa: CAWNLAGGNTEAFF; CDR3nt: TGTGCCTGGAACCTGGCAGGGGGGAACACTGAAGCTTTCTTT
v_gene: TRBV5-5; j_gene: TRBJ1-1; abundance: .; d_gene: .; CDR3aa: CASSTGRQKNTEAFF; CDR3nt: TGTGCCAGCAGCACTGGGAGGCAGAAGAACACTGAAGCTTTCTTT
v_gene: TRBV9; j_gene: TRBJ2-6; abundance: .; d_gene: .; CDR3aa: CASSVERYSSGANVLTF; CDR3nt: TGTGCCAGCAGCGTAGAGAGGTATAGCTCTGGGGCCAACGTCCTGACTTTC
v_gene: TRBV11-1; j_gene: TRBJ2-7; abundance: .; d_gene: .; CDR3aa: CASSLEESGYEQYF; CDR3nt: TGTGCCAGCAGCTTAGAAGAGTCCGGGTACGAGCAGTACTTC
v_gene: TRBV29-1; j_gene: TRBJ2-1; abundance: .; d_gene: TRBD2; CDR3aa: CSGEGVIGGAGEQFF; CDR3nt: TGCAGCGGGGAAGGGGTAATCGGGGGGGCGGGTGAGCAGTTCTTC
v_gene: TRBV7-3; j_gene: TRBJ2-7; abundance: .; d_gene: TRBD2; CDR3aa: CASSSGLAGEQYF; CDR3nt: TGTGCCAGCAGCTCCGGACTAGCAGGGGAGCAGTACTTC
v_gene: TRBV15; j_gene: TRBJ2-2; abundance: .; d_gene: TRBD1; CDR3aa: CATSKGGAGTGELFF; CDR3nt: TGTGCCACCAGCAAAGGGGGCGCGGGCACCGGGGAGCTGTTTTTT
v_gene: TRBV27; j_gene: TRBJ2-7; abundance: .; d_gene: .; CDR3aa: CASKEGYSYEQYF; CDR3nt: TGTGCCAGCAAAGAGGGCTACTCCTACGAGCAGTACTTC
v_gene: TRBV27; j_gene: TRBJ2-2; abundance: .; d_gene: .; CDR3aa: CASRALDTGELFF; CDR3nt: TGTGCCAGCAGGGCACTAGACACCGGGGAGCTGTTTTTT
v_gene: TRBV6-1; j_gene: TRBJ2-1; abundance: .; d_gene: .; CDR3aa: CASSGQGTYNEQFF; CDR3nt: TGTGCCAGCAGTGGTCAGGGTACATACAATGAGCAGTTCTTC
v_gene: TRBV18; j_gene: TRBJ1-5; abundance: .; d_gene: TRBD1; CDR3aa: CASSPDRLQPQHF; CDR3nt: TGTGCCAGCTCACCGGACAGGCTGCAGCCCCAGCATTTT
v_gene: TRBV7-9; j_gene: TRBJ2-7; abundance: .; d_gene: TRBD2; CDR3aa: CASSSHSGEIYEQYF; CDR3nt: TGTGCCAGCAGCTCCCATAGCGGGGAGATCTACGAGCAGTACTTC
v_gene: TRBV18; j_gene: TRBJ2-1; abundance: .; d_gene: .; CDR3aa: CASSTTGYNEQFF; CDR3nt: TGTGCCAGCTCAACGACAGGCTACAATGAGCAGTTCTTC
v_gene: TRBV7-9; j_gene: TRBJ2-3; abundance: once; d_gene: .; CDR3aa: CASSLVRGATDTQYF; CDR3nt: TGTGCCAGCAGCTTAGTGCGGGGCGCCACAGATACGCAGTATTTT
v_gene: TRBV19; j_gene: TRBJ1-1; abundance: .; d_gene: .; CDR3aa: CASSTQRDTEAFF; CDR3nt: TGTGCCAGTAGTACCCAGAGGGACACTGAAGCTTTCTTT
v_gene: TRBV4-1; j_gene: TRBJ2-7; abundance: few; d_gene: TRBD2; CDR3aa: CASSQPLGLAGVEQYF; CDR3nt: TGCGCCAGCAGCCAACCCCTCGGACTAGCGGGGGTCGAGCAGTACTTC
v_gene: TRBV10-3; j_gene: TRBJ2-2; abundance: .; d_gene: .; CDR3aa: CATGPGQNTGELFF; CDR3nt: TGTGCCACAGGCCCGGGACAGAACACCGGGGAGCTGTTTTTT
v_gene: TRBV5-4; j_gene: TRBJ2-2; abundance: .; d_gene: TRBD2; CDR3aa: CASSSPTSGRNTGELFF; CDR3nt: TGTGCCAGCAGCTCCCCGACTAGCGGGAGGAACACCGGGGAGCTGTTTTTT
v_gene: TRBV18; j_gene: TRBJ2-3; abundance: .; d_gene: .; CDR3aa: CASSPALRGSTDTQYF; CDR3nt: TGTGCCAGCTCACCAGCATTAAGGGGGAGCACAGATACGCAGTATTTT
v_gene: TRBV7-3; j_gene: TRBJ1-2; abundance: .; d_gene: .; CDR3aa: CASSLTGAGGYTF; CDR3nt: TGTGCCAGCAGCTTAACAGGGGCAGGTGGCTACACCTTC
v_gene: TRBV5-1; j_gene: TRBJ1-2; abundance: .; d_gene: .; CDR3aa: CASSLDGGYGYTF; CDR3nt: TGCGCCAGCAGCTTGGACGGGGGATATGGCTACACCTTC
v_gene: TRBV19; j_gene: TRBJ2-7; abundance: few; d_gene: .; CDR3aa: CASSIRGNEQYF; CDR3nt: TGTGCCAGTAGTATAAGGGGCAACGAGCAGTACTTC
v_gene: TRBV5-1; j_gene: TRBJ2-5; abundance: few; d_gene: .; CDR3aa: CASSLASSGYQETQYF; CDR3nt: TGCGCCAGCAGCTTGGCCTCTTCAGGCTACCAAGAGACCCAGTACTTC
v_gene: TRBV18; j_gene: TRBJ1-2; abundance: .; d_gene: TRBD1; CDR3aa: CASSLGQAGANYGYTF; CDR3nt: TGTGCCAGCTCCCTAGGACAGGCCGGGGCTAACTATGGCTACACCTTC
v_gene: TRBV6-1; j_gene: TRBJ2-2; abundance: .; d_gene: TRBD1; CDR3aa: CASSWDRAGELFF; CDR3nt: TGTGCCAGCTCCTGGGACAGGGCCGGGGAGCTGTTTTTT
v_gene: TRBV29-1; j_gene: TRBJ2-1; abundance: .; d_gene: .; CDR3aa: CSVEDARAAYNEQFF; CDR3nt: TGCAGCGTTGAAGACGCCAGGGCCGCCTACAATGAGCAGTTCTTC